This entry lists 32 T cell receptor beta chains sequenced from one sample in a study of cytomegalovirus exposure and HLA in healthy donors. Both 60 Vbeta primers and 13 Jbeta primers went into the PCR. Produced via immunoSEQ multiplex PCR; TCRdb's table is partial and in-frame only. Here the sample spans about 120,000 clones, roughly 80% being singletons. Sequenced input: PBMCs. The receptors here all came from a male donor in good health and CMV-seronegative.

This clone has just a few counts. The rearrangement uses TRBV29-1 and TRBJ1-2, with D possibly matching TRBD1 (6 bases). V was shortened by 4 bases and J by 4 bases, with 19 bases between the two germline ends. The CDR3 runs to 15 residues. Germline V lookup: CDR1 SQVTM, CDR2 ANQGSEA. The CDR3 reads CSVGGGEQGPYGYTF. The DNA of the CDR3 is TGCAGCGTTGGTGGAGGAGAACAGGGACCCTATGGCTACACCTTC.

This clone showed up just a few times. The chain's CDR3 is CSVQGLASEYNEQFF. The CDR3 DNA follows: TGCAGCGTTCAAGGTCTTGCTAGCGAGTACAATGAGCAGTTCTTC. The chain recombines TRBV29-1 with TRBJ2-1; D perhaps matches TRBD2 (6 bases). V lost 5 bases, J lost 4 bases, and 18 bases lay in between. CDR3 length: 15 amino acids. Germline loops: CDR1 SQVTM, CDR2 ANQGSEA.

A single count supports this clone. The V call is TRBV28, the J call TRBJ2-7; 7 bases match TRBD2. The CDR3 loop spans 15 amino acids. Germline V CDR1 and CDR2: MDHEN, SYDVKM. V gave up 5 bases and J gave up 2 bases; unmatched junction bases: 9. The CDR3 reads CASSRRASGAYEQYF. The CDR3 nucleotides read TGTGCCAGCAGTCGCCGGGCTAGCGGAGCCTACGAGCAGTACTTC.

V usage is TRBV13 and J usage is TRBJ2-1, with 8 positions matching TRBD1. Trimming cost V 5 bases and J 6 bases; bases outside gene matches: 6. The V gene's germline CDR1 is PRHDT and CDR2 FYEKMQ (reference sequence). CDR3 length: 14 residues. The CDR3: CASSQRTGTNEQFF. Written as DNA, the CDR3 is TGTGCCAGCAGCCAGAGGACAGGGACCAATGAGCAGTTCTTC.

The gene calls are TRBV18 and TRBJ1-3, with no clear D. This CDR3 has 14 residues. Germline assignment: CDR1 KGHSH and CDR2 LQKENI. V was pared by 6 bases and J by 0 bases, with 9 bases between. This chain's CDR3 is CASSSGNSGNTIYF. The CDR3 bases are TGTGCCAGCTCGTCCGGGAACTCTGGAAACACCATATATTTT.

This clone was found a few times. The chain employs TRBV5-6 and TRBJ2-7; a weak D match, TRBD2 (5 bases). CDR3 length: 13 amino acids. Trimming took off 3 bases at V and 3 bases at J, with 10 bases between the two ends. Germline CDR1 SGHDT, CDR2 YYEEEE. In DNA form, the CDR3 reads TGTGCCAGCAGCTCGATAGCGCTCTACGAGCAGTACTTC. Translated, it gives CASSSIALYEQYF. The full variable domain, completed using reference TRBV5-6 and TRBJ2-7, is DAGVTQSPTHLIKTRGQQVTLRCSPKSGHDTVSWYQQALGQGPQFIFQYYEEEERQRGNFPDRFSGHQFPNYSSELNVNALLLGDSALYLCASSSIALYEQYFGPGTRLTVT.

The chain couples TRBV19 to TRBJ1-1; the D gene is possibly TRBD1 (6 bases). In germline, CDR1 is LNHDA, CDR2 SQIVND (reference sequence). The V end lost 3 bases, the J end lost 2 bases, and 7 bases lay between the germline ends. The CDR3 has 13 amino acids. CDR3 sequence (DNA): TGTGCCAGTAGTATGACAGGAAACACTGAAGCTTTCTTT. Translation gives CASSMTGNTEAFF.

The table lists this clone with a count of one. This chain uses TRBV30 with TRBJ2-2, with no clear D. Trimming took off 0 bases at V and 1 base at J, with 6 bases between the two ends. There are 14 residues in the CDR3. The germline gives CDR1 GTSNPN, CDR2 SVGIG (reference sequence). The CDR3 bases are TGTGCCTGGAGTGTACTGGTGAACACCGGGGAGCTGTTTTTT. As protein: CAWSVLVNTGELFF.

This clone has a handful of counts. CDR3 region: CASRRGQNSYEQYF. The CDR3 coding sequence is TGTGCCAGCAGACGCGGACAGAACTCCTACGAGCAGTACTTC. V and J are TRBV6-5 and TRBJ2-7, with D perhaps matching TRBD1 (6 bases). Germline V gene lookup returns CDR1 MNHEY and CDR2 SVGAGI. This CDR3 contains 14 residues. V gave up 6 bases and J gave up 0 bases, with 12 bases separating them.

This chain links TRBV9 with TRBJ1-5; TRBD1 agrees at 9 bases. Germline V gene data show CDR1 as SGDLS and CDR2 as YYNGEE. The V gene end was trimmed by 0 bases and the J gene end by 4 bases; junction bases not matched to a gene: 2. CDR3 size: 15 residues. This CDR3 reads CASSVDGQGNQPQHF. CDR3 sequence (DNA): TGTGCCAGCAGCGTAGACGGACAGGGGAATCAGCCCCAGCATTTT. The full variable domain, in which reference TRBV9 and TRBJ1-5 provide the parts outside the CDR3, is DSGVTQTPKHLITATGQRVTLRCSPRSGDLSVYWYQQSLDQGLQFLIQYYNGEERAKGNILERFSAQQFPDLHSELNLSSLELGDSALYFCASSVDGQGNQPQHFGDGTRLSIL.

The chain couples TRBV6-5 to TRBJ2-7; D is ambiguous. V was clipped by 6 bases and J by 0 bases, with 15 bases between them. The V gene's germline CDR1 is MNHEY and CDR2 SVGAGI. The CDR3 sequence is 15 residues long. The CDR3 DNA follows: TGTGCCAGCAGGGCTTGGGCAGGTCACTCCTACGAGCAGTACTTC. Translating gives CASRAWAGHSYEQYF.

This chain links TRBV6-5 with TRBJ2-3, with 11 bases lining up with TRBD2. Germline V gene lookup returns CDR1 MNHEY and CDR2 SVGAGI. Germline trimming cut 5 bases from V and 4 bases from J; bases unmatched to any gene: 2. The CDR3 covers 14 residues. The CDR3 is CASSPGLAADTQYF. CDR3 in DNA: TGTGCCAGCAGTCCGGGACTAGCGGCAGATACGCAGTATTTT.

The chain uses TRBV27 and TRBJ2-7; TRBD2 might be the D (5 bases). There are 14 residues in the CDR3. CDR1 is MNHEY and CDR2 is SMNVEV in the germline V gene (reference sequence). The V gene lost 8 bases and the J gene lost 0 bases, with 14 bases spanning the gap. Written as DNA, the CDR3 is TGTGCCAGCGGAACAAGACGGGGCTCCTACGAGCAGTACTTC. This codes for CASGTRRGSYEQYF.

This clone was found a few times. The chain has TRBV5-1 and TRBJ2-5; maybe TRBD1 (5 bases). V was cut by 4 bases and J by 2 bases, with 18 bases left in between. Germline CDR1 reads SGHRS; CDR2 reads YFSETQ. The CDR3 sequence is 16 residues long. The CDR3 reads CASSTDLLRGQETQYF. CDR3 nucleotide sequence: TGCGCCAGCAGCACCGACCTCTTAAGGGGACAAGAGACCCAGTACTTC.

The rearrangement uses TRBV7-2 and TRBJ1-4; 12 nucleotides line up with TRBD1. CDR3 length: 14 amino acids. Germline CDR1 is SGHTA and CDR2 is FQGNSA. J lost 12 bases, V lost 2 bases, and 4 bases had no gene match. Here the CDR3 reads CASSLHGTGGELFF. CDR3 coding DNA: TGTGCCAGCAGCTTACACGGGACAGGGGGCGAACTGTTTTTT.

The genes are TRBV28 and TRBJ2-5; TRBD2 agrees at 13 bases. The CDR3 spans 20 residues. In germline, CDR1 is MDHEN, CDR2 SYDVKM. With V trimmed by 6 bases and J by 4 bases, 20 bases remained unmatched. The CDR3: CASSLLAGGSLEASRETQYF. The CDR3 DNA sequence: TGTGCCAGCAGCCTACTAGCGGGAGGGTCCTTAGAGGCAAGTCGAGAGACCCAGTACTTC. Using reference TRBV28 and TRBJ2-5 for the parts outside the CDR3, the full variable domain is DVKVTQSSRYLVKRTGEKVFLECVQDMDHENMFWYRQDPGLGLRLIYFSYDVKMKEKGDIPEGYSVSREKKERFSLILESASTNQTSMYLCASSLLAGGSLEASRETQYFGPGTRLLVL.

This clone has just a few counts. V and J are TRBV27 and TRBJ2-7, with 7 bases fitting TRBD1. This CDR3 is 16 amino acids long. The trim removed 7 bases at V and 7 bases at J, leaving 19 bases unmatched. The germline gives CDR1 MNHEY, CDR2 SMNVEV (reference sequence). CDR3 in amino acids: CASKGRKTGTLWEQYF. The DNA for the CDR3 is TGTGCCAGCAAAGGGCGGAAGACAGGGACACTTTGGGAGCAGTACTTC.

The rearrangement uses TRBV29-1 and TRBJ1-2; the D is unclear. V gave up 2 bases and J gave up 3 bases, with 4 bases separating them. The CDR3 totals 11 residues. The germline gives CDR1 SQVTM, CDR2 ANQGSEA. CDR3 nucleotides: TGCAGCGTTGAAACAGACTATGGCTACACCTTC. Translation: CSVETDYGYTF.

CDR3 sequence (DNA): TGTGCCAGCAGCTTACCTCAGGGGGCGGGAGAGACCCAGTACTTC. The encoded protein is CASSLPQGAGETQYF. The J gene is TRBJ2-5, the V gene TRBV28, with 8 bases that match TRBD1. CDR1 MDHEN and CDR2 SYDVKM come from the germline V gene. The V gene end was trimmed by 6 bases and the J gene end by 4 bases; junction bases not matched to a gene: 10. The CDR3 spans 15 residues.

The genes are TRBV7-9 and TRBJ2-1, with D possibly matching TRBD1 (5 bases). CDR1 and CDR2 from the germline V gene are SEHNR and FQNEAQ (reference sequence). The CDR3 sequence is 14 residues long. Trimming removed 1 base at V and 7 bases at J, with 11 bases between. The CDR3 DNA is TGTGCCAGCAGCTTAGTTGCTTACAGGAATGAGCAGTTCTTC. It encodes CASSLVAYRNEQFF.

This clone was picked up a small number of times. J is TRBJ1-1 and V is TRBV5-1, with D tentatively TRBD1 (5 bases). This CDR3 has 13 residues. CDR1 SGHRS and CDR2 YFSETQ come from the germline V gene. V lost 4 bases to trimming and J lost 4 bases, with 11 bases between them. This CDR3 reads CASSPQGPTEAFF. Here the CDR3 DNA reads TGCGCCAGCAGCCCCCAGGGCCCCACTGAAGCTTTCTTT.

This clone was detected only a few times. The chain employs TRBV11-2 and TRBJ2-7; D is perhaps TRBD1 (5 bases). Germline loops: CDR1 SGHAT, CDR2 FQNNGV. The CDR3 spans 15 residues. V was shortened by 5 bases and J by 3 bases, with 17 bases between the two germline ends. The CDR3 DNA is TGTGCCAGCAGCACGAGTCGTGGGGCTGTCTACGAGCAGTACTTC. Protein: CASSTSRGAVYEQYF.

The chain couples TRBV29-1 to TRBJ2-3, with 7 nucleotides matching TRBD1. Trimming took 5 bases from V and 2 from J; bases not matched to a gene: 13. Germline V gives CDR1 SQVTM, CDR2 ANQGSEA. The CDR3 runs to 16 residues. The CDR3: CSVTTTGPSYTDTQYF. Here the CDR3 DNA reads TGCAGCGTTACAACGACAGGGCCCTCGTACACAGATACGCAGTATTTT.

This clone was counted a few times. The rearrangement uses TRBV19 and TRBJ1-4; D possibly corresponds to TRBD1 (5 bases). The V gene's germline CDR1 is LNHDA and CDR2 SQIVND (reference sequence). CDR3 length: 11 amino acids. V was pared by 10 bases and J by 8 bases, with 11 bases between. The CDR3 region has the DNA TGTGCCACCAGGGAAGGGGAAAAACTGTTTTTT. As protein: CATREGEKLFF.

This clone has a handful of counts. The junction does not match germline at one end; this may be a read error. The chain links TRBV7-7 to TRBJ2-7, with TRBD1 as a possible D gene (6 bases). This CDR3 comprises 14 residues. Germline CDR1 and CDR2: SSHAT and FNYEAQ (reference sequence). This CDR3 is CASSPGVSGNEQYF. The CDR3 region has the DNA TGTGCTAGCAGCCCAGGGGTATCGGGGAACGAGCAGTACTTC.

With regard to this clone: One end of the junction varies from germline; a read error may be responsible. V and J are TRBV9 and TRBJ2-3; 9 nucleotides agree with TRBD2. This CDR3 contains 17 residues. The V gene's germline CDR1 is SGDLS and CDR2 YYNGEE. The CDR3 sequence is CASSVEPGQVAGVSSGF. Written as DNA, the CDR3 is TGTGCCAGCAGCGTAGAACCGGGGCAGGTAGCGGGAGTGTCTTCGGGTTTT.

J is TRBJ2-1 and V is TRBV5-6, with D possibly TRBD1 on 7 matching bases. Per germline, CDR1 SGHDT and CDR2 YYEEEE. The CDR3 spans 15 residues. Deletions cut 5 bases from V and 1 base from J, with 13 bases between. The CDR3 here is CASRGGQTSYNEQFF. The CDR3 DNA is TGTGCCAGCAGGGGGGGACAGACGTCCTACAATGAGCAGTTCTTC.

The chain links TRBV27 to TRBJ2-7, with TRBD2 identical over 7 bases. The V gene's germline CDR1 is MNHEY and CDR2 SMNVEV (reference sequence). The CDR3 runs 16 residues. J lost 2 bases, V lost 7 bases, and 14 bases had no gene match. DNA of the CDR3: TGTGCCAGCATGAGGGGTTGGGGGGGGGATACCTACGAGCAGTACTTC. Translated, it gives CASMRGWGGDTYEQYF.

The chain couples TRBV7-2 to TRBJ1-6; 7 bases agree with TRBD1. In germline, CDR1 is SGHTA, CDR2 FQGNSA. This CDR3 is 16 amino acids long. V trimming: 4 bases; J trimming: 0 bases; junction bases outside the gene matches: 3. CDR3 residues: CASSWDSYSYNSPLHF. CDR3 coding DNA: TGTGCCAGCAGCTGGGACAGTTACTCCTATAATTCACCCCTCCACTTT.

V and J are TRBV6-1 and TRBJ1-5; TRBD1 might be the D (5 bases). Germline-derived CDR1 and CDR2 are MNHNS and SASEGT. Trimming removed 6 bases at V and 7 bases at J, with 10 bases between. This CDR3 contains 12 residues. CDR3 loop: CASREGIQPQHF. CDR3 nucleotide sequence: TGTGCCAGCAGGGAGGGGATCCAGCCCCAGCATTTT.

This clone has only one observation. Other DNA sequences in the sample encode the same CDR3. The chain is built from TRBV7-9 and TRBJ2-7; TRBD1 aligns across 11 bases. The CDR3 contains 14 residues. CDR1 and CDR2 (germline): SEHNR, FQNEAQ (reference sequence). Trimming took 5 bases from V and 2 from J; bases not matched to a gene: 2. The DNA for the CDR3 is TGTGCCAGCAGCCCGGGACAGGGGGCCTACGAGCAGTACTTC. Its protein is CASSPGQGAYEQYF.

Written as DNA, the CDR3 is TGTGCCAGTAGTATAACCAGCGGGGGAGTACTCGGAGAGACCCAGTACTTC. Encoded protein: CASSITSGGVLGETQYF. The chain recombines TRBV19 with TRBJ2-5; TRBD2 aligns across 8 bases. With V trimmed by 2 bases and J by 4 bases, 12 bases remained unmatched. Germline loops: CDR1 LNHDA, CDR2 SQIVND (reference sequence). The CDR3 runs to 17 residues.